This TCR beta chain was captured in a study of OX40 agonist ivuxolimab in advanced cancers. For the study at large: The mean age was roughly 60 years, ranging from about 23 to 79, with more than 70% of participants male.

At baseline, cycle 4 day 1, and cycle 7 day 1, blood was sampled. CDR1 is SNHLY, CDR2 FYNNEI, per germline. V lost 5 bases to trimming and J lost 10 bases; unmatched junction nucleotides: 9. The CDR3 is 13 amino acids. A remark on this clone: The antigen is not known.

Whole-study results and caveats: Clonal expansion in partial responders at 0.1-3.0 mg/kg ranked among the lowest. The mean number of expanded clones was higher in CD8+ T cells than in CD4+.

Clones were sequenced by immunoSEQ multiplex PCR, and TCRdb holds only the in-frame ones, with some missing. The sample records about 64,000 clones, about 88% being singletons. The sample consisted of CD4+ or CD8+ T cells sorted from blood, taken in a trial of the OX40 agonist ivuxolimab. The sequence was collected from an adult with an advanced solid tumor such as melanoma, head and neck, liver or kidney cancer. V usage is TRBV2 and J usage is TRBJ2-7; 9 nucleotides match TRBD1. The CDR3 DNA is TGTGCCAGCAGTCCTGGGCGGACAGGGGTTCAGTACTTC. Protein product: CASSPGRTGVQYF.